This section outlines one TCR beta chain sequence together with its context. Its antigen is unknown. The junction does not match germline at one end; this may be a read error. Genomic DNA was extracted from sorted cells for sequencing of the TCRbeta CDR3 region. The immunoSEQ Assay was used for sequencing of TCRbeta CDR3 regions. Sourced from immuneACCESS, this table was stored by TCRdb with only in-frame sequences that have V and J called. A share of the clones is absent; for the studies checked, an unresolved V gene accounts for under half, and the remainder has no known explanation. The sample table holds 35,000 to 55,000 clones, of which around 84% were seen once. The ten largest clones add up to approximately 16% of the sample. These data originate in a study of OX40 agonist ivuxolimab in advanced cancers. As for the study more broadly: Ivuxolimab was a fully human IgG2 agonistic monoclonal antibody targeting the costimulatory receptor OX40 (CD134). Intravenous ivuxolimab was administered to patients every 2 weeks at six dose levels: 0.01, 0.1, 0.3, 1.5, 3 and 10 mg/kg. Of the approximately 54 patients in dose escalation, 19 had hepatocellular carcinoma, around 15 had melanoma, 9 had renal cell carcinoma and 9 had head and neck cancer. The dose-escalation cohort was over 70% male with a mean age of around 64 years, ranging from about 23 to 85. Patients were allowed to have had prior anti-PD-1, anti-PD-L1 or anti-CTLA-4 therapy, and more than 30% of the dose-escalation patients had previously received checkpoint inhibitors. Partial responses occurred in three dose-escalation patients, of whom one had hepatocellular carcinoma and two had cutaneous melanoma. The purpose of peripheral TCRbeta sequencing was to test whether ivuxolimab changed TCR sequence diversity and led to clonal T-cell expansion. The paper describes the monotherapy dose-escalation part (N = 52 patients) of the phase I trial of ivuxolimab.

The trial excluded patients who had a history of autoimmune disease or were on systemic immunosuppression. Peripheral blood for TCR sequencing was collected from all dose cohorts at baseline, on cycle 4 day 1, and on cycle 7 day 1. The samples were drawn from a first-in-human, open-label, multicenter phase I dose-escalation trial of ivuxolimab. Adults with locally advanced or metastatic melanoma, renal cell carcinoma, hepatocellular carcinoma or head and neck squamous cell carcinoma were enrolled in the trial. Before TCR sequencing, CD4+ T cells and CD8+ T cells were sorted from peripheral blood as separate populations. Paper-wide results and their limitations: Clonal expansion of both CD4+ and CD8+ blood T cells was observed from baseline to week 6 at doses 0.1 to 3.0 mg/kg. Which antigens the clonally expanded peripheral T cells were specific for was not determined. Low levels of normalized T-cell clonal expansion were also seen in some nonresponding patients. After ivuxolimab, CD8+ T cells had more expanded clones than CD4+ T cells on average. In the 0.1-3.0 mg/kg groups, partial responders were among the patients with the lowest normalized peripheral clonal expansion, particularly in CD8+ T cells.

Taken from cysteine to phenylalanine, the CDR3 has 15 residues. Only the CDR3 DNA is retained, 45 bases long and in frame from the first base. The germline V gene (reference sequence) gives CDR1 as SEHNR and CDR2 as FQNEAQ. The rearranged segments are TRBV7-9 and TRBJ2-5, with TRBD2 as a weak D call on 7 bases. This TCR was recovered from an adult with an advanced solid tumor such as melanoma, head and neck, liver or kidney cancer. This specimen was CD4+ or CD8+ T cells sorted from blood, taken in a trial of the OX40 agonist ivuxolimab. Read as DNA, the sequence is TGTGCCAGCAGCTTAGAGGGGGGACTACAGACGGGTTGGAACTTC. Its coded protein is CASSLEGGLQTGWNF.